The sequence of this T cell receptor beta chain was determined in a study of cytomegalovirus exposure and HLA in healthy donors. Study findings and constraints: At a 0.05 false discovery rate, a later analysis found 18,000 or so TCR beta sequences to be associated with HLA alleles. Researchers left out some V segments, among them TRBV6-2 and TRBV6-3, as indistinguishable.

PCR was performed using 60 Vbeta and 13 Jbeta primers. Here immunoSEQ multiplex PCR was the method, and the copy in TCRdb shows in-frame clones only, minus some. The data contain some 130,000 clones, 70% to 80% of them singletons. V shed 5 bases and J shed 0 bases, with 9 bases lying between them. Germline V lookup: CDR1 SGHAT, CDR2 FQNNGV. The CDR3 is 14 amino acids. Remarks on this clone: Its cognate antigen is unknown.

The source of this sequence is a female donor in good health and CMV-seronegative. What was sequenced was PBMCs. The V call is TRBV11-2, the J call TRBJ2-3, with D possibly matching TRBD2 (6 bases). The CDR3 loop reads CASSLEGSTDTQYF. The CDR3 nucleotides read TGTGCCAGCAGCCTGGAGGGCAGCACAGATACGCAGTATTTT.